The 2 T cell receptor beta chains given below trace back to one sample, sequenced in a study of T cells in Graves' hyperthyroidism and ophthalmopathy (dated by TCRdb to between 2018 and 2021). Library creation used multiplex PCR. Sequenced on an Illumina HiSeq 2000. Amplification of TCR beta CDR3 regions was carried out from RNA transcripts. For the first round of RT-PCR on the TCR CDR3, the HTBI primer set was used together with the Qiagen OneStep RT-PCR kit. TCRdb itself trimmed the public reads at Q25 with fastp, ran MiXCR and retained productive beta chains. Each entry merges the rows of one CDR3 protein and shows their most common DNA and genes. In all, the sample holds 250,000 to 300,000 distinct CDR3 sequences, and 12% to 15% of those were seen once. Under 8% of the sample belongs to the ten largest clones. The sequenced material came from blood. These receptor sequences come from a middle-aged woman with Graves' hyperthyroidism.

This clonotype has a handful of counts. The rearrangement joins TRBV12-3 or TRBV12-4 to TRBJ1-1; a weak D match, TRBD1 (6 bases). The germline V and J ends were trimmed by 5 bases and 5 bases, with 18 bases remaining between them. The CDR3 length is 15 residues. The CDR3 sequence: CASSDRQGMRTEAFF. In DNA, the CDR3 is TGTGCCAGCAGTGACCGTCAGGGGATGAGGACTGAAGCTTTCTTT.

This clonotype was seen repeatedly, ten times or more. The V gene is TRBV7-2, the J gene TRBJ2-1; 9 bases align to TRBD2. In germline, CDR1 is SGHTA, CDR2 FQGNSA. Losses at the gene ends were 6 bases for V and 3 bases for J; bases not matched to a gene: 6. The CDR3 extends over 15 amino acids. CDR3 in amino acids: CASSSGTSSYNEQFF. The CDR3 bases are TGTGCCAGCAGTTCCGGGACTAGCAGCTACAATGAGCAGTTCTTC.